This TCR beta chain was found in a study of naive and memory T cell subsets. The beta constant-region primer was an equimolar mix of two oligonucleotides covering TRBC1 and TRBC2. Ligated cDNA was amplified by four rounds of PCR with nested alpha and beta constant-region primers and SP2. Using its own MiXCR run on the UMI-ligation and nested PCR reads, TCRdb lists one record per CDR3 protein. The data contain 100,000 to 150,000 distinct CDR3 sequences, 30% to 45% of them singletons. This clonotype was counted only a few times. Germline CDR1 DFQATT, CDR2 SNEGSKA (reference sequence). The V and J ends lost 4 bases and 1 base respectively, with 13 bases between them. The CDR3 length is 14 residues.

Sequenced material: central memory CD4+ T cells from blood. The TCR was taken from a human donor in good health. The chain couples TRBV20-1 to TRBJ1-1, with D possibly being TRBD1 (5 bases). The CDR3 region has the DNA TGCAGTGCTACCGGCCGACAGAGGAACACTGAAGCTTTCTTT. As protein: CSATGRQRNTEAFF.